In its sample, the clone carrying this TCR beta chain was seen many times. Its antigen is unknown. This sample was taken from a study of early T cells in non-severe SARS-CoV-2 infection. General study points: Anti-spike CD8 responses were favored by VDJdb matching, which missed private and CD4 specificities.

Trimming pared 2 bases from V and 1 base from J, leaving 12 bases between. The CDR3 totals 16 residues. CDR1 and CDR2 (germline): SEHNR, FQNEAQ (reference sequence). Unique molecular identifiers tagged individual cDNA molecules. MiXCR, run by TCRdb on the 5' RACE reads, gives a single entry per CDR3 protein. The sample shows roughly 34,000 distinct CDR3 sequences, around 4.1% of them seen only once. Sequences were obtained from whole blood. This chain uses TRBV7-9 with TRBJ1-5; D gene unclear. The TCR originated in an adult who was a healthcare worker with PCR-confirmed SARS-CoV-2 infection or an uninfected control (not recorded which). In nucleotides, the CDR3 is TGTGCCAGCAGCTTACAAGACTGGGAGAGCAATCAGCCCCAGCATTTT. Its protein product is CASSLQDWESNQPQHF.